The 5 T cell receptor beta chains given below trace back to one sample, sequenced in a study of shared clonotypes between healthy human individuals. Libraries were prepared by immunoSEQ multiplex PCR; TCRdb keeps only in-frame clonotypes and omits some of them. The sample has under 650,000 clones, 90% to 97% seen once. Sample: naive CD4+ T cells sorted from blood. Stated subset: CD45RA+ positively selected. The source of these receptors is a woman aged 30 to 39 in good health.

In DNA, the CDR3 is TGTGCCAGCAGTGATACTAGCGGGAGACGGGATGAGCAGTTCTTC. Translated: CASSDTSGRRDEQFF. This chain connects TRBV27 to TRBJ2-1, with 11 bases identical to TRBD2. CDR1 is MNHEY, CDR2 SMNVEV, per germline (reference sequence). The CDR3 runs to 15 residues. V lost 5 bases, J lost 8 bases, and 8 bases stayed unmatched.

The genes are TRBV7-3 and TRBJ2-1, with 8 bases aligning to TRBD1. Germline-derived CDR1 and CDR2 are SGHTA and FQGTGA. V trimming: 0 bases; J trimming: 7 bases; junction bases outside the gene matches: 5. This CDR3 is 15 amino acids long. CDR3 nucleotide sequence: TGTGCCAGCAGCTTAACGGGGCAGGGGGCGAATGAGCAGTTCTTC. Translated: CASSLTGQGANEQFF.

CDR3 amino acids: CASSLSFAGRSEQYF. The CDR3 nucleotides read TGTGCCAGCAGCTTAAGTTTTGCAGGGAGGTCCGAGCAGTACTTC. V is TRBV7-9 and J is TRBJ2-7; D possibly corresponds to TRBD2 (6 bases). Germline V gene lookup returns CDR1 SEHNR and CDR2 FQNEAQ (reference sequence). Trimming removed 2 bases at V and 6 bases at J, with 17 bases between. The CDR3 loop spans 15 amino acids.

This chain joins TRBV7-9 and TRBJ2-7; D ambiguous. The germline V gene encodes CDR1 SEHNR and CDR2 FQNEAQ (reference sequence). V gave up 2 bases and J gave up 3 bases, with 8 bases separating them. This CDR3 has 13 amino acids. The CDR3 DNA follows: TGTGCCAGCAGCTTACGGCAAAGCTACGAGCAGTACTTC. Translation gives CASSLRQSYEQYF.

Only one count was recorded for this clone. The chain is built from TRBV6-5 and TRBJ2-2, with TRBD1 matching 7 bases. CDR3 length equals 14 residues. Per the germline V gene, CDR1 is MNHEY and CDR2 is SVGAGI. With V trimmed by 6 bases and J by 5 bases, 6 bases remained unmatched. CDR3 in DNA: TGTGCCAGCAGACGGGACAGACGAACCGGGGAGCTGTTTTTT. Its protein product is CASRRDRRTGELFF.